The entry that follows covers one T cell receptor beta chain sequence. Its antigen remains unidentified. This sample is part of a study of cytotoxic CD8 clonotypes in ibrutinib-treated CLL. The study, taken as a whole, reports: Sustained-remission patients were sampled at one set of times and progressing patients at different ones.

Sequencing was performed with immunoSEQ multiplex PCR; in TCRdb, only in-frame clones are kept and a portion is missing. The table includes some 10,000 clones, 79% detected once. The CDR3 spans 14 residues. This TCR was recovered from a human donor with chronic lymphocytic leukemia. The chain carries TRBV21-1 and TRBJ2-2. TRBV21-1 is described as a pseudogene. The sequences come from PBMCs, collected at disease progression, from a patient treated with ibrutinib. This CDR3 reads CASSASYHPGELFF. CDR3 coding DNA: TGTGCCAGCAGCGCAAGTTACCACCCCGGGGAGCTGTTTTTT.